This entry concerns a single TCR beta chain. Its antigen is not known. The data originate from a study of PD-1 blockade in classical Hodgkin lymphoma. Looking at the study overall: Intravenous delivery of nivolumab at 3 mg/kg to patients occurred every 2 weeks.

Data came from immunoSEQ multiplex PCR; TCRdb stores just in-frame clones and leaves some out. The sample lists tens of thousands of clones, almost 90% occurring once. Documented time point: cycle 4 day 1 (C4D1), after less than 7 weeks of nivolumab. Every patient was affected by relapse after autologous stem cell transplantation, while exposure to brentuximab vedotin was not uniform. Losses at the gene ends were 0 bases for V and 8 bases for J; bases not matched to a gene: 6. Per germline, CDR1 MRHNA and CDR2 SNTAGT. This CDR3 is 15 amino acids long. General study results and limits: Complete responders matched newly diagnosed patients in baseline diversity.

Sequenced here: peripheral blood mononuclear cells (PBMCs), sampled before the fourth cycle of nivolumab. This TCR came from a human donor with classical Hodgkin lymphoma. The J gene is TRBJ2-1, the V gene TRBV6-4; 8 bases match TRBD2. The CDR3: CASSDSAGAGDEQFF. The CDR3 nucleotides read TGTGCCAGCAGTGACTCTGCGGGAGCGGGGGATGAGCAGTTCTTC.